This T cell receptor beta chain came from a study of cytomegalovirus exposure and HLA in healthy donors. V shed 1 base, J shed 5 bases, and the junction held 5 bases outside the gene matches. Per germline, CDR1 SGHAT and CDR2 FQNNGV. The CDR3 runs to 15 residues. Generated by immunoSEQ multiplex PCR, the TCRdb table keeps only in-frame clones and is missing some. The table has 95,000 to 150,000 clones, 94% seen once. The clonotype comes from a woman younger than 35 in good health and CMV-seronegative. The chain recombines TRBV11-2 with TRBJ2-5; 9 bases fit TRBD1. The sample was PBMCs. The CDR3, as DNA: TGTGCCAGCAGCTTAGTAACGGACAGGGGTGAGACCCAGTACTTC. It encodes CASSLVTDRGETQYF.